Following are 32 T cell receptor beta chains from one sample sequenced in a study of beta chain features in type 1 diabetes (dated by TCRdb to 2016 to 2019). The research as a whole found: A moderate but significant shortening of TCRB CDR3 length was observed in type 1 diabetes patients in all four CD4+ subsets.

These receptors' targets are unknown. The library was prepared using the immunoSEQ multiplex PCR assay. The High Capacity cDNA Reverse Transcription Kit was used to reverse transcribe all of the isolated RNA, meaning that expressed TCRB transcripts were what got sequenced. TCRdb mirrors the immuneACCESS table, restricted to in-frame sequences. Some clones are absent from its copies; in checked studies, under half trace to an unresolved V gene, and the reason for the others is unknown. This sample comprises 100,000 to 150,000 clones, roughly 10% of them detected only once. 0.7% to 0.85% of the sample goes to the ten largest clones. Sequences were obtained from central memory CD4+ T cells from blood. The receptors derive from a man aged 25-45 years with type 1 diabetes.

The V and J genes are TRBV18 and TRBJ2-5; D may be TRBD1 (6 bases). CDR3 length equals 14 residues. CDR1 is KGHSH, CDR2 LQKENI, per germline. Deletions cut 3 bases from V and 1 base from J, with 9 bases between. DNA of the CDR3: TGTGCCAGCTCACCCCTGGACAGCCAAGAGACCCAGTACTTC. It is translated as CASSPLDSQETQYF.

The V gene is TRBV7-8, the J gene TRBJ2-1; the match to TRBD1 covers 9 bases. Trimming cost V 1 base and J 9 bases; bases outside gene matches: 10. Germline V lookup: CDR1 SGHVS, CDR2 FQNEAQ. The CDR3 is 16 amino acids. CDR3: CASSLGWAGTGTEQFF. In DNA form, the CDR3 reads TGTGCCAGCAGCTTAGGGTGGGCCGGGACAGGGACTGAGCAGTTCTTC.

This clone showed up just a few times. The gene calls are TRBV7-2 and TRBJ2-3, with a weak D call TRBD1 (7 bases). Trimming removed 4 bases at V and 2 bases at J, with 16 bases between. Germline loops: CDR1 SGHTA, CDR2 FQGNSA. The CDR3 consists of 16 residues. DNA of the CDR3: TGTGCCAGCAGCTACAGGGGACTGGGGGCCACAGATACGCAGTATTTT. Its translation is CASSYRGLGATDTQYF.

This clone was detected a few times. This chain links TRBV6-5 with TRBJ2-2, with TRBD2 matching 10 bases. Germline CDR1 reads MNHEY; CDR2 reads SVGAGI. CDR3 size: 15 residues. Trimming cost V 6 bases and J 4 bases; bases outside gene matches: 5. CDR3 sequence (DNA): TGTGCCAGCAGCCCAGCGGGGGGGACCACCGGGGAGCTGTTTTTT. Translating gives CASSPAGGTTGELFF.

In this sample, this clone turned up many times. CDR3 region: CAWSPNPRGNEQFF. CDR3 nucleotide sequence: TGTGCCTGGAGTCCCAACCCCAGGGGCAATGAGCAGTTCTTC. This sequence joins TRBV30 and TRBJ2-1; a weak D match, TRBD1 (6 bases). Trimming took off 2 bases at V and 6 bases at J, with 14 bases between the two ends. This CDR3 contains 14 residues. Germline-derived CDR1 and CDR2 are GTSNPN and SVGIG (reference sequence).

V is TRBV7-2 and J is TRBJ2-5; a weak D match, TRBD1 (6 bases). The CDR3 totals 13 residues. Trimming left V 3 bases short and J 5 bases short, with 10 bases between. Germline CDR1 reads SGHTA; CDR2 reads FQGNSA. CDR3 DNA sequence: TGTGCCAGCAGCTTCGGACAGAGGGAGACCCAGTACTTC. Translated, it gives CASSFGQRETQYF. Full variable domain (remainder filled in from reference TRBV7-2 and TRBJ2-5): GAGVSQSPSNKVTEKGKDVELRCDPISGHTALYWYRQSLGQGLEFLIYFQGNSAPDKSGLPSDRFSAERTGGSVSTLTIQRTQQEDSAVYLCASSFGQRETQYFGPGTRLLVL.

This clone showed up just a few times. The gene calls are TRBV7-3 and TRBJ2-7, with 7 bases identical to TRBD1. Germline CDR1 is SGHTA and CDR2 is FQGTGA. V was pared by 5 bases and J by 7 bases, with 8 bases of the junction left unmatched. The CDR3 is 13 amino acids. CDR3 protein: CASSPDRVGEQYF. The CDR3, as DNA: TGTGCCAGCAGCCCCGACAGGGTCGGGGAGCAGTACTTC.

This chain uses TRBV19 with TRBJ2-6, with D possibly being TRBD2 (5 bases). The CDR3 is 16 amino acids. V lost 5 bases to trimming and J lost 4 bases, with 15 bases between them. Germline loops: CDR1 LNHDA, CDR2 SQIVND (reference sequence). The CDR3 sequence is CASSSRSSGGANVLTF. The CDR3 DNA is TGTGCCAGTAGTTCTCGGTCCTCGGGGGGGGCCAACGTCCTGACTTTC.

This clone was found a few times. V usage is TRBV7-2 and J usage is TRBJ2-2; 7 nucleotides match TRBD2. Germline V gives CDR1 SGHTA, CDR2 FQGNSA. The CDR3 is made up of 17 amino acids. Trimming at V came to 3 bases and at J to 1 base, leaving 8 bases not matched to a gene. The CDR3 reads CASSFRTGLKNTGELFF. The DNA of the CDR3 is TGTGCCAGCAGCTTTAGGACGGGACTAAAGAACACCGGGGAGCTGTTTTTT.

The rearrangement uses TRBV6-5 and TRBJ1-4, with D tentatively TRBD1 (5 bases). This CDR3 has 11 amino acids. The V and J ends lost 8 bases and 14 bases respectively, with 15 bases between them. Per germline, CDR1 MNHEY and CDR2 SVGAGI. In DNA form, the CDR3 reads TGTGCCAGCCCATCCGACAGTTCTCTGTTTTTT. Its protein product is CASPSDSSLFF.

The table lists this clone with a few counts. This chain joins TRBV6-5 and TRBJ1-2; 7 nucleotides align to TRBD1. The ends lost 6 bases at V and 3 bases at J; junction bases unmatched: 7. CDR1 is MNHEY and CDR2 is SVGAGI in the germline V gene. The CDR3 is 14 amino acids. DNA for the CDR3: TGTGCCAGCAGGGTTCCGGGACAGCACTATGGCTACACCTTC. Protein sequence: CASRVPGQHYGYTF.

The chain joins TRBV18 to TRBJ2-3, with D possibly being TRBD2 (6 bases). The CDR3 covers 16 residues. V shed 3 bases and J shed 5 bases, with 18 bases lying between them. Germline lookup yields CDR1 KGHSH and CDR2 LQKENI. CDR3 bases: TGTGCCAGCTCACCCGGGGGACGCACCGGGATAGATACGCAGTATTTT. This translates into CASSPGGRTGIDTQYF.

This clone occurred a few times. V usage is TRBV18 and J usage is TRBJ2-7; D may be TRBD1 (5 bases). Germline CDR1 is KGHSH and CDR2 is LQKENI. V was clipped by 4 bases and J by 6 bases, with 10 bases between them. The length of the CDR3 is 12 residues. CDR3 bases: TGTGCCAGCTCACTTGACAGAGCCGAGCAGTACTTC. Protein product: CASSLDRAEQYF.

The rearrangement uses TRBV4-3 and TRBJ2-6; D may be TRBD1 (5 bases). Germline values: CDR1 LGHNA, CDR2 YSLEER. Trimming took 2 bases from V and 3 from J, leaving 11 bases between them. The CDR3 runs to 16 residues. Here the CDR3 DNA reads TGCGCCAGCAGCCAAACCAGGGCCGATGGGGCCAACGTCCTGACTTTC. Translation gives CASSQTRADGANVLTF.

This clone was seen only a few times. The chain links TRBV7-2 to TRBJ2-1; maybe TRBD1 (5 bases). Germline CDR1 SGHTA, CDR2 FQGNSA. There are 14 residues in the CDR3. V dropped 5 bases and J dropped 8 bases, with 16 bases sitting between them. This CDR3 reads CASSLTPLQDEQFF. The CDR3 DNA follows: TGTGCCAGCAGCCTCACCCCTCTACAGGATGAGCAGTTCTTC.

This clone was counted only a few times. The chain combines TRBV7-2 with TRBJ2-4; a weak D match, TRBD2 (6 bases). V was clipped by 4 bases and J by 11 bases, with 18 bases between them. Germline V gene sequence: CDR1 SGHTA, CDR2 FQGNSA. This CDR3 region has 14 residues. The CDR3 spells CASSSLGATSFQYF. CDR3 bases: TGTGCCAGCAGCTCCCTTGGAGCGACTAGTTTTCAGTACTTC.

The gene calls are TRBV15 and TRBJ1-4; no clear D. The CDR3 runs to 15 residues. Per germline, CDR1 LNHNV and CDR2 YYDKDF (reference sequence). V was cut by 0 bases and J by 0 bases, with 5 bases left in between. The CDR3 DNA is TGTGCCACCAGCAGAGACAGGTCAACTAATGAAAAACTGTTTTTT. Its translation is CATSRDRSTNEKLFF.

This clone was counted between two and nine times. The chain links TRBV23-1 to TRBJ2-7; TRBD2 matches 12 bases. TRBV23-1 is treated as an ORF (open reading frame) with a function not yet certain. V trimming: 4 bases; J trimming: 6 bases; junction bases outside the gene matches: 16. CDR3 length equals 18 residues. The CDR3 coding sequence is TGCGCCAGCAGTCGACCGACTAGCGGGGGATCCCCCCATGTCGAGCAGTACTTC. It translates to CASSRPTSGGSPHVEQYF.

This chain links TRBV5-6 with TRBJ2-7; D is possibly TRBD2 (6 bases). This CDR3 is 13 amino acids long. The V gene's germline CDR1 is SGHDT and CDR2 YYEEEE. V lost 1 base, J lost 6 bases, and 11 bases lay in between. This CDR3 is CASSLLGGSEQYF. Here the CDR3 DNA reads TGTGCCAGCAGCTTGCTCGGGGGAAGCGAGCAGTACTTC. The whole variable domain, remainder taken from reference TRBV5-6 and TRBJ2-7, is DAGVTQSPTHLIKTRGQQVTLRCSPKSGHDTVSWYQQALGQGPQFIFQYYEEEERQRGNFPDRFSGHQFPNYSSELNVNALLLGDSALYLCASSLLGGSEQYFGPGTRLTVT.

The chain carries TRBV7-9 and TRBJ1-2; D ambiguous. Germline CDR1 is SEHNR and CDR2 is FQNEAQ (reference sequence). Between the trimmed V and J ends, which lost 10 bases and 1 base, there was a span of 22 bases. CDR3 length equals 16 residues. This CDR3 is CATDLREQGSNYGYTF. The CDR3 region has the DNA TGTGCCACCGACCTGAGGGAACAAGGAAGTAACTATGGCTACACCTTC. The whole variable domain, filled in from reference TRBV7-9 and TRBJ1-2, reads DTGVSQNPRHKITKRGQNVTFRCDPISEHNRLYWYRQTLGQGPEFLTYFQNEAQLEKSRLLSDRFSAERPKGSFSTLEIQRTEQGDSAMYLCATDLREQGSNYGYTFGSGTRLTVV.

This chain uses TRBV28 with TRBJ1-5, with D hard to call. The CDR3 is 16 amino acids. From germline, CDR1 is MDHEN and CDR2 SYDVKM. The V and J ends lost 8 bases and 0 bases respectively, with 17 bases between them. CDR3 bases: TGTGCCAGCGGACTCCAGGACTTCTATAGCAATCAGCCCCAGCATTTT. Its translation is CASGLQDFYSNQPQHF.

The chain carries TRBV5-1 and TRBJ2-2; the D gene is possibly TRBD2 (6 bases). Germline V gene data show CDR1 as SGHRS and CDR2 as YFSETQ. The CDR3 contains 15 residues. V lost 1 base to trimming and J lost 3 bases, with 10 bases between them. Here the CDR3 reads CASSLQRAHTGELFF. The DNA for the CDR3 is TGCGCCAGCAGCTTGCAGCGGGCCCACACCGGGGAGCTGTTTTTT.

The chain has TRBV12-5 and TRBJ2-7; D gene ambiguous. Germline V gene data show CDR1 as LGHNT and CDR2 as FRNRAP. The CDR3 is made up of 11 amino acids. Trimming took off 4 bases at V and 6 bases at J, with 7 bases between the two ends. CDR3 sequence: CASGSRVEQYF. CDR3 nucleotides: TGTGCTAGTGGTTCCCGGGTCGAGCAGTACTTC.

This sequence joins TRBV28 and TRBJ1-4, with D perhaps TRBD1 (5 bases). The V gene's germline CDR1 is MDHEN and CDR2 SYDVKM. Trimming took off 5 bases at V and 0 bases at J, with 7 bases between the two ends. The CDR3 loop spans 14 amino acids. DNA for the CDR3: TGTGCCAGCAGTACGGGGGCAACTAATGAAAAACTGTTTTTT. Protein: CASSTGATNEKLFF.

In DNA, the CDR3 is TGTGCCAGCAGTTACCGGCAGGGCCTCTTTGGCTACGAGCAGTACTTC. Translated: CASSYRQGLFGYEQYF. The chain links TRBV6-5 to TRBJ2-7; perhaps TRBD1 as D (5 bases). Germline-derived CDR1 and CDR2 are MNHEY and SVGAGI. Trimming pared 2 bases from V and 3 bases from J, leaving 17 bases between. There are 16 residues in the CDR3.

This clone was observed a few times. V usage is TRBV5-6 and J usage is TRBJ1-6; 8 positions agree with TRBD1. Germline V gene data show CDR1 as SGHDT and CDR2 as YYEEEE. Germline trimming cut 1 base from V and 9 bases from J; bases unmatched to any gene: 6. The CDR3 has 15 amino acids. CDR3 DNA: TGTGCCAGCAGCTTGTTTGGGACAGGCGGTTCACCCCTCCACTTT. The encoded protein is CASSLFGTGGSPLHF.

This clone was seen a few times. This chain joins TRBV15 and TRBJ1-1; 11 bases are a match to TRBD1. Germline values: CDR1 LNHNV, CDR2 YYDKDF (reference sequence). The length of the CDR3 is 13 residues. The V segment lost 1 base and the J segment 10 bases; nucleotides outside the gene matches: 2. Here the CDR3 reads CATSRGGQGAAFF. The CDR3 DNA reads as TGTGCCACCAGCAGAGGTGGACAGGGGGCAGCTTTCTTT.

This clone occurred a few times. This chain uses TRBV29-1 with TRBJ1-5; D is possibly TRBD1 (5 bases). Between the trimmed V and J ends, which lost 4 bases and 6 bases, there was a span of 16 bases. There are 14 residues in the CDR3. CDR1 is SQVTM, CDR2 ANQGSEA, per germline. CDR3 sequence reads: CSVVTGALGQPQHF. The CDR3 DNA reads TGCAGCGTTGTGACTGGGGCCCTGGGTCAGCCCCAGCATTTT.

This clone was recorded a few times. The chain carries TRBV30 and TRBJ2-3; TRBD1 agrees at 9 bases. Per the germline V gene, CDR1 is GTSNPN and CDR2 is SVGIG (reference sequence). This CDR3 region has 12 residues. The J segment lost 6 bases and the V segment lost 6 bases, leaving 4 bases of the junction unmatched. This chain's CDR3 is CACDRGADTQYF. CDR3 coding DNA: TGTGCCTGTGACAGGGGGGCGGATACGCAGTATTTT. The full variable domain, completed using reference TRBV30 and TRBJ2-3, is SQTIHQWPATLVQPVGSPLSLECTVEGTSNPNLYWYRQAAGRGLQLLFYSVGIGQISSEVPQNLSASRPQDRQFILSSKKLLLSDSGFYLCACDRGADTQYFGPGTRLTVL.

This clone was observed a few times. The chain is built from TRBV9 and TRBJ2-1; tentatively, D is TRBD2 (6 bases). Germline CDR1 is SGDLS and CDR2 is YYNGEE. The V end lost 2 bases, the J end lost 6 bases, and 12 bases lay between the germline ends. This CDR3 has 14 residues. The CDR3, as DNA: TGTGCCAGCAGCGTGGGGGGAATCCTCAATGAGCAGTTCTTC. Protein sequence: CASSVGGILNEQFF.

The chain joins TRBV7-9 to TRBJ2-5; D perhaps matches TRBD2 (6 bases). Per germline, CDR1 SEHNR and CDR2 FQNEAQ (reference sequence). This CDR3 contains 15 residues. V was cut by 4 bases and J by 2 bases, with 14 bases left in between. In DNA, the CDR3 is TGTGCCAGCAGCTCCCTGGAGGGGATACAAGAGACCCAGTACTTC. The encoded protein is CASSSLEGIQETQYF.

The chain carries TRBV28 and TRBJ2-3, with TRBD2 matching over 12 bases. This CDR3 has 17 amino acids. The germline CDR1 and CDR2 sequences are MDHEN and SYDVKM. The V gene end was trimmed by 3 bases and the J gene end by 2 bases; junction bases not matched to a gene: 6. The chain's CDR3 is CASSLASGGAVTDTQYF. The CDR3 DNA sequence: TGTGCCAGCAGTTTGGCTAGCGGGGGGGCCGTCACAGATACGCAGTATTTT.